This T cell receptor (beta chain) was retrieved from a study of blood T cell repertoires in COVID-19 (TCRdb year 2020). About the study as a whole: The collaborator samples originated in the United States, Italy and Spain and spanned the acute and convalescent phases of COVID-19. The material from the prospective study consisted of cDNA or gDNA derived from T cells, B-cell-depleted T cells, or PBMCs. Sample metadata almost always included a de-identified subject ID, COVID-19 status, age in years and sex. The samples were drawn from two sources: the first 160 participants of the ongoing ImmuneRACE study, and over 1,000 subjects contributed by 6 global collaborators. The dataset comprised deeply sampled blood TCRbeta repertoires from subjects exposed to, actively infected with, or recovered from COVID-19. Where available, HLA class I and class II types were obtained from metadata supplied by the sample provider rather than from assay-based typing. The repertoires were released in a freely available public database meant as a resource for research on the immune response to SARS-CoV-2. What the work shows at the level of the full study, not this receptor alone: The amount of clinical and demographic metadata varied by source and participant and was provided uncurated.

From a lookup of the germline V gene (reference sequence), CDR1 and CDR2 are MNHEY and SMNVEV. The germline ends are 7 bases apart after V is trimmed by 5 bases and J by 0 bases. The CDR3 contains 13 residues, cysteine and phenylalanine counted. Only the CDR3 DNA stays, 39 bases, in frame from base 1. Each collaborating institution followed its own protocols to collect whole blood in K2EDTA tubes. For TCRbeta analysis, collaborators shipped samples in one of three forms: frozen whole blood, isolated PBMCs, or DNA extracted from either of those sample types. The immunoSEQ Assay, a bias-controlled multiplex PCR, was used to amplify TCRbeta CDR3 regions from genomic DNA. In the source study's methods: The number of nucleated cells in each sample was estimated by amplification of reference gene primers within the assay. Sequence reads were collapsed and filtered to measure the absolute abundance of every unique TCRbeta CDR3 rearrangement. For each sample, productive Simpson clonality was calculated by taking the square root of Simpson's diversity index across productive rearrangements. TCRdb stores this immuneACCESS table with in-frame sequences only. Part of the clones is absent; in the studies checked, under half of the shortfall reflects unresolved V genes, and no reason is known for the rest. The V and J calls and the clone size are those of that table, but D and trimming were determined from the DNA. For this sample there are tens of thousands of clones; roughly 84% appear just once. The ten largest clones represent roughly 6.3% of the sample.

A word on this clone: What this receptor recognizes is not known. No per-base quality is available; no much larger clone lies one base away.

The sequencing sample was made of peripheral blood. This clonotype was sampled from a man in his 60s with acute or convalescent COVID-19. The chain joins TRBV27 to TRBJ1-1; tentative D gene TRBD1, with 5 bases matching. The bases read TGTGCCAGCAGTATAGGGGTGAACACTGAAGCTTTCTTT. Its amino acids are CASSIGVNTEAFF.